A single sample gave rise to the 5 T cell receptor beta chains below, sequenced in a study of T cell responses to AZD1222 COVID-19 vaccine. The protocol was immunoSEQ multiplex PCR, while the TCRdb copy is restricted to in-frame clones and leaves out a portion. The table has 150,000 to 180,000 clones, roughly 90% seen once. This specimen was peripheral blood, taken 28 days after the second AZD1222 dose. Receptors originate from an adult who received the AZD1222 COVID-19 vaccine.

The CDR3 protein is CSASTGSRGSQHF. As DNA, the CDR3 is TGCAGTGCTAGTACTGGCTCGAGGGGGTCCCAGCATTTT. This sequence joins TRBV20-1 and TRBJ1-5; the D gene is possibly TRBD1 (6 bases). CDR1 is DFQATT, CDR2 SNEGSKA, per germline (reference sequence). The CDR3 is made up of 13 amino acids. The V end was cut by 3 bases, the J end by 11 bases, with 17 bases between.

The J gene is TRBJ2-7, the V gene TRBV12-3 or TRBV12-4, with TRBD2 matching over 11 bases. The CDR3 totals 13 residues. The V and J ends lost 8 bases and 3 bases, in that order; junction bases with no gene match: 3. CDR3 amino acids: CASRLAGFYEQYF. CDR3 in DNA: TGTGCCAGCCGACTAGCGGGATTCTACGAGCAGTACTTC.

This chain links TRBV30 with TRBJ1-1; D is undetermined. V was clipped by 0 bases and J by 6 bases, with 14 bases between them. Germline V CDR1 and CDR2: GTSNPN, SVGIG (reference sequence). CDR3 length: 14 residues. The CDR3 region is CAWSVQLASAEAFF. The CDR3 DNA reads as TGTGCCTGGAGTGTACAGCTCGCCTCGGCTGAAGCTTTCTTT.

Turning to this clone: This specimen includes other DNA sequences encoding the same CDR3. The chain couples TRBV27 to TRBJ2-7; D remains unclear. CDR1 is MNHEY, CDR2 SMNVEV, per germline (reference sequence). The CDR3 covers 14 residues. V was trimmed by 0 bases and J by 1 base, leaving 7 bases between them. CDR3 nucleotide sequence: TGTGCCAGCAGTTTATCTCTCCTATCCTACGAGCAGTACTTC. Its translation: CASSLSLLSYEQYF.

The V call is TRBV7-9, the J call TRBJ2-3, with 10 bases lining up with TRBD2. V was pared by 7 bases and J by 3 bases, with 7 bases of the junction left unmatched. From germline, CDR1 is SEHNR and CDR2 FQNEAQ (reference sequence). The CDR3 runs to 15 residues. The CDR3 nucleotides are TGTGCCAGCACCCTAGCGGGGGCTCGGACAGATACGCAGTATTTT. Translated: CASTLAGARTDTQYF.